This is a list of T cell receptor beta chains from one sample in a study of T-cell reconstitution after alpha-beta-depleted transplantation in children. TCRdb re-derived calls from the PCR reads in MiXCR, one entry per CDR3 protein. The table includes about 460,000 distinct CDR3 sequences, roughly 10% detected once. Sequences were derived from PBMCs, sampled before TCRalphabeta/CD19-depleted stem cell transplant. The receptors were sampled from a child younger than 10 with inherited bone marrow failure, due to receive a stem cell transplant. The CDR3 runs from the conserved cysteine through the conserved F or W. A D gene is named only where the DNA matches it firmly. Not all rows give a size; the values are once, few, many and, for expanded clones, a class.

cdr3_length	v_call	d_call	j_call	clone_size	cdr3_nt	cdr3_aa
15	TRBV20-1	TRBD2	TRBJ2-3	NA	TGCAGTGTTCGTCCCGGGACTAGGCACGACGATACGCAGTATTTT	CSVRPGTRHDDTQYF
16	TRBV9	NA	TRBJ2-1	NA	TGTGCCAGCAGCGTAGGGGGGGGGCTAGCGGACAATGAGCAGTTCTTC	CASSVGGGLADNEQFF
18	TRBV4-2	TRBD1	TRBJ2-7	NA	TGTGCCAGCAGCCGACTGGGACAGGGATCCGTCCGGACCGGCGAGCAGTACTTC	CASSRLGQGSVRTGEQYF
13	TRBV5-4	NA	TRBJ2-1	many	TGTGCCAGCAGCTTGCGGGGGACCGATGAGCAGTTCTTC	CASSLRGTDEQFF
15	TRBV27	NA	TRBJ2-3	many	TGTGCCAGCAGTTTAACAGCCTCTAGCACAGATACGCAGTATTTT	CASSLTASSTDTQYF
15	TRBV12-3/TRBV12-4	NA	TRBJ2-5	many	TGTGCCAGCAGTTTAATAGCAGCCGGTCCGGAGACCCAGTACTTC	CASSLIAAGPETQYF
15	TRBV24-1	TRBD1	TRBJ2-1	many	TGTGCCACCAGTGACCCGGGACAGGGGACCAATGAGCAGTTCTTC	CATSDPGQGTNEQFF
12	TRBV7-2	NA	TRBJ2-5	many	TGTGCCAGCAGCTTAGCAGGAAGGACCCAGTACTTC	CASSLAGRTQYF
17	TRBV4-2	NA	TRBJ2-1	many	TGTGCCAGCAGCCAAGATCCCCAAAGGAGCGGAAGGGGTGAGCAGTTCTTC	CASSQDPQRSGRGEQFF
17	TRBV3-1	TRBD2	TRBJ2-1	few	TGTGCCAGCAGCCAATCGACTAGCGGGGAACCCTACAATGAGCAGTTCTTC	CASSQSTSGEPYNEQFF
13	TRBV19	TRBD1	TRBJ1-2	NA	TGTGCCGGAGGGGACAGGCCCATCTATGGCTACACCTTC	CAGGDRPIYGYTF
13	TRBV24-1	NA	TRBJ1-1	many	TGTGCCACCAGTGACCCTCCTGGAGGGGTAGCTTTCTTT	CATSDPPGGVAFF
14	TRBV11-2	NA	TRBJ1-2	many	TGTGCCAGCAGCCGTGGGGCTTTCAACTATGGCTACACCTTC	CASSRGAFNYGYTF
12	TRBV20-1	NA	TRBJ2-5	many	TGCAGTGCTCCTCGGAACCAAGAGACCCAGTACTTC	CSAPRNQETQYF
13	TRBV28	NA	TRBJ1-2	many	TGTGCCAGCAGTCAGTTACTCAACTATGGCTACACCTTC	CASSQLLNYGYTF
16	TRBV27	NA	TRBJ1-1	many	TGTGCCAGCAGTTTAAGGGGTGGACAGTTGAACACTGAAGCTTTCTTT	CASSLRGGQLNTEAFF
16	TRBV20-1	NA	TRBJ2-2	few	TGCAGTGCTAGCAACCCAACTAGCATGAACACCGGGGAGCTGTTTTTT	CSASNPTSMNTGELFF